The sequence of this T cell receptor (beta chain) was determined in a study of cytomegalovirus exposure and HLA in healthy donors. General observations from the study: Earlier analysis yielded a pattern in which most TCR beta V segments were productive about 90% or about 30% of the time. Follow-up analysis found HLA locus-dependent TCR association rates, highest for DRB1 and lowest for HLA-C. There were several of the most significant clusters that appeared linked to common viral pathogens in a later analysis.

Germline V gene data show CDR1 as SGHNT and CDR2 as YYREEE (reference sequence). CDR3 size: 14 residues. The V gene end was trimmed by 2 bases and the J gene end by 2 bases; junction bases not matched to a gene: 4. With respect to this clone: Its antigen is as yet unknown.

Vbeta (60) and Jbeta (13) primers were used in the PCR. Generated by immunoSEQ multiplex PCR, the TCRdb table keeps only in-frame clones and is missing some. The top ten hold less than 5% of the sample, which has 100,000 to 150,000 clones, just under 75% seen once. V and J are TRBV5-4 and TRBJ2-7; 7 positions agree with TRBD1. This sequence was found in a man in his sixties in good health and CMV-seropositive. Sequenced material: PBMCs. The CDR3 reads CASSFRDSTYEQYF. CDR3 bases: TGTGCCAGCAGCTTCCGGGACAGTACCTACGAGCAGTACTTC.